Presented here are 14 T cell receptor beta chains from one specimen sequenced in a study of shared clonotypes between healthy human individuals. Assay: immunoSEQ multiplex PCR; the TCRdb copy retains only in-frame clones and omits some. Among some 2.1 million clones, 85% to 95% were seen once, and the ten largest hold 0.13%. The sequencing sample was made of naive CD4+ T cells sorted from blood. Noted subset: CD45RA+ positively selected. Receptors originate from a man between 18 and 35 years old in good health.

This sequence joins TRBV18 and TRBJ2-1, with D unresolved. The CDR3 runs 14 residues. The ends were cut back, 1 base at V and 6 bases at J, with 10 bases in the middle. Germline V CDR1 and CDR2: KGHSH, LQKENI. CDR3 in DNA: TGTGCCAGCTCACCACTTTCCACCTCCAATGAGCAGTTCTTC. Protein sequence: CASSPLSTSNEQFF.

This clone occurred a few times. The CDR3 protein is CASSPKNTGELFF. The CDR3 nucleotides are TGTGCCAGCAGCCCAAAGAACACCGGGGAGCTGTTTTTT. The chain combines TRBV7-3 with TRBJ2-2, with D unresolved. Germline CDR1 SGHTA, CDR2 FQGTGA. The ends were cut back, 5 bases at V and 1 base at J, with 5 bases in the middle. The CDR3 is 13 amino acids.

The chain is built from TRBV4-1 and TRBJ2-3, with D tentatively TRBD1 (6 bases). From germline, CDR1 is MGHRA and CDR2 YSYEKL. This CDR3 comprises 15 residues. With 3 bases removed from V and 2 bases from J, the gap between germline ends came to 12 bases. In DNA form, the CDR3 reads TGCGCCAGCAGCCAGCGACAGGCCAACACAGATACGCAGTATTTT. This translates into CASSQRQANTDTQYF.

The J gene is TRBJ2-3, the V gene TRBV9, with D unresolved. CDR1 and CDR2 from the germline V gene are SGDLS and YYNGEE. This CDR3 is 13 amino acids long. V was cut by 1 base and J by 3 bases, with 6 bases left in between. CDR3 in DNA: TGTGCCAGCAGCGTAATTTTAACAGATACGCAGTATTTT. Its translation: CASSVILTDTQYF.

This clone is a singleton in its sample. This chain joins TRBV19 and TRBJ1-1; no clear D. The CDR3 runs 13 residues. Per the germline V gene, CDR1 is LNHDA and CDR2 is SQIVND (reference sequence). Between the trimmed V and J ends, which lost 7 bases and 0 bases, there was a span of 9 bases. CDR3 in amino acids: CASKRYMNTEAFF. In nucleotides, the CDR3 is TGTGCCAGTAAGAGATATATGAACACTGAAGCTTTCTTT.

A word on this clone: This same CDR3 is encoded by further DNA sequences in the sample. The chain uses TRBV7-9 and TRBJ1-5; D call uncertain. The CDR3 consists of 15 residues. CDR1 SEHNR and CDR2 FQNEAQ come from the germline V gene (reference sequence). V was pared by 3 bases and J by 0 bases, with 9 bases between. The CDR3 coding sequence is TGTGCCAGCAGCTTGGGTGATTTTAGCAATCAGCCCCAGCATTTT. This sequence encodes CASSLGDFSNQPQHF.

This sequence joins TRBV2 and TRBJ2-7, with D unclear. CDR3 length: 11 amino acids. V was pared by 6 bases and J by 5 bases, with 8 bases between. Germline assignment: CDR1 SNHLY and CDR2 FYNNEI. CDR3 protein: CASSLYNEQYF. DNA of the CDR3: TGTGCCAGCAGCCTTTATAACGAGCAGTACTTC.

This clone was found once. The rearrangement uses TRBV6-5 and TRBJ2-5, with 7 nucleotides matching TRBD1. V lost 6 bases, J lost 2 bases, and 6 bases stayed unmatched. Germline V gives CDR1 MNHEY, CDR2 SVGAGI. This CDR3 region has 14 residues. CDR3 protein: CASRPGTAQETQYF. The CDR3, as DNA: TGTGCCAGCAGGCCCGGGACAGCGCAAGAGACCCAGTACTTC.

The chain employs TRBV5-1 and TRBJ1-5, with 7 bases aligning to TRBD1. This CDR3 has 15 amino acids. Looked up from germline, CDR1 is SGHRS and CDR2 is YFSETQ. V shed 4 bases, J shed 4 bases, and the junction held 8 bases outside the gene matches. This chain's CDR3 is CASSRGEGANQPQHF. The CDR3 region has the DNA TGCGCCAGCAGCCGCGGAGAGGGGGCTAATCAGCCCCAGCATTTT. The full variable domain, with the rest looked up from reference TRBV5-1 and TRBJ1-5, is KAGVTQTPRYLIKTRGQQVTLSCSPISGHRSVSWYQQTPGQGLQFLFEYFSETQRNKGNFPGRFSGRQFSNSRSEMNVSTLELGDSALYLCASSRGEGANQPQHFGDGTRLSIL.

The V gene is TRBV6-5, the J gene TRBJ1-4; no clear D gene. Germline loops: CDR1 MNHEY, CDR2 SVGAGI. Deletions cut 8 bases from V and 8 bases from J, with 9 bases between. CDR3 size: 11 residues. CDR3 DNA: TGTGCCAGCGCCGGGAGCGAAAAACTGTTTTTT. This encodes CASAGSEKLFF.

V gene TRBV10-3 combines with J gene TRBJ1-2; D ambiguous. From germline, CDR1 is ENHRY and CDR2 SYGVKD. The CDR3 has 13 amino acids. V shed 4 bases and J shed 2 bases, with 8 bases lying between them. The CDR3 DNA follows: TGTGCCATCAGTGCCAGCAACAACTATGGCTACACCTTC. This translates into CAISASNNYGYTF.

V is TRBV6-5 and J is TRBJ1-6; the D gene is possibly TRBD1 (6 bases). V shed 0 bases and J shed 6 bases, with 12 bases lying between them. CDR1 is MNHEY, CDR2 SVGAGI, per germline. This CDR3 comprises 16 residues. The CDR3 region is CASSYSRGSANSPLHF. The CDR3 region has the DNA TGTGCCAGCAGTTACTCGAGGGGGAGCGCTAATTCACCCCTCCACTTT.

Remarks on this clone: Since a much larger clone is just one base distant, this may be a read error. The same CDR3 is also encoded by other DNA sequences in this sample. The chain joins TRBV6-5 to TRBJ2-7; 7 bases align to TRBD1. Unmatched junction bases numbered 3, after V lost 6 bases and J lost 4 bases. Germline CDR1 MNHEY, CDR2 SVGAGI. CDR3 length: 12 residues. The CDR3 here is CASSRDSYEQYF. CDR3 nucleotides: TGTGCCAGCAGCCGGGACAGTTACGAGCAGTACTTC.

The chain employs TRBV4-3 and TRBJ2-3; tentatively, D is TRBD2 (5 bases). The CDR3 has 14 residues. Germline V gene data show CDR1 as LGHNA and CDR2 as YSLEER. Trimming took 4 bases from V and 4 from J, leaving 12 bases between them. The CDR3 sequence: CASSRGGRPDTQYF. The CDR3 nucleotides read TGCGCCAGCAGCCGTGGAGGTCGGCCAGATACGCAGTATTTT.